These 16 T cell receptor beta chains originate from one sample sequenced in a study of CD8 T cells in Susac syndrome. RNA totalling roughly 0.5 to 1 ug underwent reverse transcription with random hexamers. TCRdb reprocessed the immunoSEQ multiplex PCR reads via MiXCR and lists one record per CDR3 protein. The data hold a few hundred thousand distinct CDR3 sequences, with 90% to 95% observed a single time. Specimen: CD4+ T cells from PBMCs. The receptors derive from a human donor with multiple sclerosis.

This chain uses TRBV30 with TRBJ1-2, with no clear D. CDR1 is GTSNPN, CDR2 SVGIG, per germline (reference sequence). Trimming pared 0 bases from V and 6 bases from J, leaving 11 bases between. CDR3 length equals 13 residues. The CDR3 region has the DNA TGTGCCTGGAGTGTATCCGGCTCCCATGGCTACACCTTC. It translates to CAWSVSGSHGYTF.

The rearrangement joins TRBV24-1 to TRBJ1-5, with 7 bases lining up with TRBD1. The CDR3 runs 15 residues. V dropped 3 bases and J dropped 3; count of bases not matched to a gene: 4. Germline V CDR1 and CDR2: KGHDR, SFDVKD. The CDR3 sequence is CATSDTGVDNQPQHF. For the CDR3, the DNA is TGTGCCACCAGTGATACAGGGGTGGACAATCAGCCCCAGCATTTT.

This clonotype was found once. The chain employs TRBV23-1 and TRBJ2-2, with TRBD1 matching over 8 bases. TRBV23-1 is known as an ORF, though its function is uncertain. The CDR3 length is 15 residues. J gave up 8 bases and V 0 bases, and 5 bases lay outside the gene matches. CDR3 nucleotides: TGCGCCAGCAGTCAATCGGAACAGGGGGTGGGGGAGCTGTTTTTT. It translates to CASSQSEQGVGELFF.

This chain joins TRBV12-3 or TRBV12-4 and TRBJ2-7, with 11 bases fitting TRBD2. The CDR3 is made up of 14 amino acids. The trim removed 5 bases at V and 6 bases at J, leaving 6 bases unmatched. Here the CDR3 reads CASSNSGGAAEQYF. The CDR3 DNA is TGTGCCAGCAGTAATAGCGGGGGGGCCGCCGAGCAGTACTTC.

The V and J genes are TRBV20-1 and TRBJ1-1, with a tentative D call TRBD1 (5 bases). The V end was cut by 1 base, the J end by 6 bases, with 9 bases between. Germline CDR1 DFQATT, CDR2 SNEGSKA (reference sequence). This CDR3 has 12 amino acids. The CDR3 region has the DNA TGCAGTGCTAGAGCAGGGCTGGCTGAAGCTTTCTTT. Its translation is CSARAGLAEAFF.

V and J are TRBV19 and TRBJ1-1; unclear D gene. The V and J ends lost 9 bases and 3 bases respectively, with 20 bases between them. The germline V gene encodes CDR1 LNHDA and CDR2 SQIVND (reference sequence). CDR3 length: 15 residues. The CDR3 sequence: CASSYPQVGDTEAFF. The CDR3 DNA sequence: TGTGCCAGCAGCTACCCTCAGGTTGGGGACACTGAAGCTTTCTTT.

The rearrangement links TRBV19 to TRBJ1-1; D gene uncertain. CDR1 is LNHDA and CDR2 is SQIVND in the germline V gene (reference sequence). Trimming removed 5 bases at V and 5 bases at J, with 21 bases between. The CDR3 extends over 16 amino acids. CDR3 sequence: CASSPDDTRVETEAFF. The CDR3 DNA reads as TGTGCCAGTAGTCCAGACGACACCCGGGTGGAAACTGAAGCTTTCTTT.

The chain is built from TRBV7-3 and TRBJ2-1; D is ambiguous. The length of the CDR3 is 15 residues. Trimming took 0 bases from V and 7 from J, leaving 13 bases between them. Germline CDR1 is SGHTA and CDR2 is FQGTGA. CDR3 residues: CASSLTNSPLNEQFF. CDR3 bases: TGTGCCAGCAGCTTAACCAACTCCCCATTGAATGAGCAGTTCTTC.

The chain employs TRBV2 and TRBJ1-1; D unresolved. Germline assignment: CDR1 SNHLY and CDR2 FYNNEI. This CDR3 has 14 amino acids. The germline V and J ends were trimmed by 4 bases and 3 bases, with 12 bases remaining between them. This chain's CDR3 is CASSVESRDTEAFF. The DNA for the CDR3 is TGTGCCAGCAGTGTGGAGAGTCGGGACACTGAAGCTTTCTTT.

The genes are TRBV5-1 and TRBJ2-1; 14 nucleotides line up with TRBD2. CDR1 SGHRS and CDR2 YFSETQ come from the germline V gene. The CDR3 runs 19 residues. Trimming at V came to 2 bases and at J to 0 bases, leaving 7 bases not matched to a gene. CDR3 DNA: TGCGCCAGCAGCTTTCCGGGACTAGCGGGAGCCTCCTCCTACAATGAGCAGTTCTTC. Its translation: CASSFPGLAGASSYNEQFF.

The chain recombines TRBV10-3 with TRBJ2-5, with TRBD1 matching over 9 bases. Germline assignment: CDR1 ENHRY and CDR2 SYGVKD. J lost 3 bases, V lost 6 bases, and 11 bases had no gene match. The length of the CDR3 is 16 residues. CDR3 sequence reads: CAISGGTGSIEETQYF. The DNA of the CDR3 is TGTGCCATCAGCGGAGGGACAGGGAGTATTGAAGAGACCCAGTACTTC.

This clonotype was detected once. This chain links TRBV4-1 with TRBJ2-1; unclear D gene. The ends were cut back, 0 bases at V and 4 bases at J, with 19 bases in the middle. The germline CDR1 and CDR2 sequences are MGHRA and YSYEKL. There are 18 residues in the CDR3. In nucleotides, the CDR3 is TGCGCCAGCAGCCAAGACTATTTGCCGGTTTCGATGTACAATGAGCAGTTCTTC. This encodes CASSQDYLPVSMYNEQFF.

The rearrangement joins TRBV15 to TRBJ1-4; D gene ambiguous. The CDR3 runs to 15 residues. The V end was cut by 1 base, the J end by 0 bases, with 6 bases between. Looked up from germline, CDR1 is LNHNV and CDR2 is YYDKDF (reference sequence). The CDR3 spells CATSRGEATNEKLFF. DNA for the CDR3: TGTGCCACCAGCAGAGGTGAAGCAACTAATGAAAAACTGTTTTTT.

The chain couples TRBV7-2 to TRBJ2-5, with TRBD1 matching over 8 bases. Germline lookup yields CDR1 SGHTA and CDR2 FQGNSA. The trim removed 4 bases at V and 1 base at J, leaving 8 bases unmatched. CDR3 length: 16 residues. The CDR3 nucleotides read TGTGCCAGCAGCTCCTTAGGACAGGGCCTCCAAGAGACCCAGTACTTC. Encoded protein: CASSSLGQGLQETQYF. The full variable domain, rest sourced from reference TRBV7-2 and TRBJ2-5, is GAGVSQSPSNKVTEKGKDVELRCDPISGHTALYWYRQSLGQGLEFLIYFQGNSAPDKSGLPSDRFSAERTGGSVSTLTIQRTQQEDSAVYLCASSSLGQGLQETQYFGPGTRLLVL.

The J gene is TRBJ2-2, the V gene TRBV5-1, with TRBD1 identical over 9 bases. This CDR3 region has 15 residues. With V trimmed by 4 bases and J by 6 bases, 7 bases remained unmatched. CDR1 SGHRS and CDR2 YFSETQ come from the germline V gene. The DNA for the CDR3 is TGCGCCAGCAGCCCTCGACAGGGGGAGGCCGGGGAGCTGTTTTTT. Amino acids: CASSPRQGEAGELFF.

CDR3 sequence: CASSVAGLPSYNEQFF. DNA for the CDR3: TGTGCCAGCAGCGTAGCTGGACTACCGTCCTACAATGAGCAGTTCTTC. The chain carries TRBV9 and TRBJ2-1; a weak D match, TRBD2 (6 bases). CDR1 SGDLS and CDR2 YYNGEE come from the germline V gene. The CDR3 has 16 residues. V dropped 0 bases and J dropped 1 base, with 11 bases sitting between them. Full variable domain (outside the CDR3, taken from reference TRBV9 and TRBJ2-1): DSGVTQTPKHLITATGQRVTLRCSPRSGDLSVYWYQQSLDQGLQFLIQYYNGEERAKGNILERFSAQQFPDLHSELNLSSLELGDSALYFCASSVAGLPSYNEQFFGPGTRLTVL.